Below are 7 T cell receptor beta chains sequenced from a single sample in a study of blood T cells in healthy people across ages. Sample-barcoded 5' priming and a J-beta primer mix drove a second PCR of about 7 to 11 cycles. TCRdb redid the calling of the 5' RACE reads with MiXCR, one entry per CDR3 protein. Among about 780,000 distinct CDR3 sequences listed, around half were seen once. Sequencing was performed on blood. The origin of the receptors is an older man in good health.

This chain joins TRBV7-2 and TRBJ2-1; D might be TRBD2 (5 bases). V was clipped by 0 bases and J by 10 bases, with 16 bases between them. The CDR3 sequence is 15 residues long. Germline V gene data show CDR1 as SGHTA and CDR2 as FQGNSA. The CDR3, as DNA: TGTGCCAGCAGCTTAGCGGGAGATGGAAGAAGCGAGCAGTTCTTC. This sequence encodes CASSLAGDGRSEQFF.

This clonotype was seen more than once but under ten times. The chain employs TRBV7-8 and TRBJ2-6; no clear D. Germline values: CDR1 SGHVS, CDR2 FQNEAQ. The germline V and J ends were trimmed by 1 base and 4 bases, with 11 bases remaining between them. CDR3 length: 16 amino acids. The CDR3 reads CASSLVRAMGANVLTF. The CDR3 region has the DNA TGTGCCAGCAGCTTAGTTCGGGCAATGGGGGCCAACGTCCTGACTTTC.

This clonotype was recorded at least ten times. CDR3 residues: CSASGTYNNEQFF. The CDR3 region has the DNA TGCAGTGCTAGCGGGACCTACAACAATGAGCAGTTCTTC. The rearrangement links TRBV20-1 to TRBJ2-1; either TRBD1 or TRBD2 may supply D (5 bases each). Deletions cut 3 bases from V and 5 bases from J, with 11 bases between. The CDR3 loop spans 13 amino acids. From germline, CDR1 is DFQATT and CDR2 SNEGSKA (reference sequence).

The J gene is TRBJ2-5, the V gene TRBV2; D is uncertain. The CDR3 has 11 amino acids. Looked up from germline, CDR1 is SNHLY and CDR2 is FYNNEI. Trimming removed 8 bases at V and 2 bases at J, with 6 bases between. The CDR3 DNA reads TGTGCCAGCCTACAACAAGAGACCCAGTACTTC. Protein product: CASLQQETQYF. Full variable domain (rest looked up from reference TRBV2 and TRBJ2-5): EPEVTQTPSHQVTQMGQEVILRCVPISNHLYFYWYRQILGQKVEFLVSFYNNEISEKSEIFDDQFSVERPDGSNFTLKIRSTKLEDSAMYFCASLQQETQYFGPGTRLLVL.

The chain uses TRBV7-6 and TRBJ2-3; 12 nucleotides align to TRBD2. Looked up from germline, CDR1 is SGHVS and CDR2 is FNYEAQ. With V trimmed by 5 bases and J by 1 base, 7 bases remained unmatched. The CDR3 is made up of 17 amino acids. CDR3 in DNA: TGTGCCAGCAGCAGCACGAGGACTAGCGGGGGCACAGATACGCAGTATTTT. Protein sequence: CASSSTRTSGGTDTQYF. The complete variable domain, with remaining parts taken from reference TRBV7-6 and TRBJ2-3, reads GAGVSQSPRYKVTKRGQDVALRCDPISGHVSLYWYRQALGQGPEFLTYFNYEAQQDKSGLPNDRFSAERPEGSISTLTIQRTEQRDSAMYRCASSSTRTSGGTDTQYFGPGTRLTVL.

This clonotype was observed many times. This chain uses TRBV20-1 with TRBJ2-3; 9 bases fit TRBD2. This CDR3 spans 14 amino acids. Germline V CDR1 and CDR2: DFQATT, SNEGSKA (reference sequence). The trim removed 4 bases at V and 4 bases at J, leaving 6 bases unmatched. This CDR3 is CSAISGSGADTQYF. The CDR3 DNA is TGCAGTGCTATTAGCGGGAGTGGCGCAGATACGCAGTATTTT.

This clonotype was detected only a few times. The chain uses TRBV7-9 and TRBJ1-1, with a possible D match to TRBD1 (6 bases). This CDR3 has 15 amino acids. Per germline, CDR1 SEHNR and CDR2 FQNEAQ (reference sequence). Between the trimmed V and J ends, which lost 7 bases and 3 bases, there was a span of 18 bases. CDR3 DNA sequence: TGTGCCAGCAACCAACTAAAGGGGGTTTACACTGAAGCTTTCTTT. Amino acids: CASNQLKGVYTEAFF.